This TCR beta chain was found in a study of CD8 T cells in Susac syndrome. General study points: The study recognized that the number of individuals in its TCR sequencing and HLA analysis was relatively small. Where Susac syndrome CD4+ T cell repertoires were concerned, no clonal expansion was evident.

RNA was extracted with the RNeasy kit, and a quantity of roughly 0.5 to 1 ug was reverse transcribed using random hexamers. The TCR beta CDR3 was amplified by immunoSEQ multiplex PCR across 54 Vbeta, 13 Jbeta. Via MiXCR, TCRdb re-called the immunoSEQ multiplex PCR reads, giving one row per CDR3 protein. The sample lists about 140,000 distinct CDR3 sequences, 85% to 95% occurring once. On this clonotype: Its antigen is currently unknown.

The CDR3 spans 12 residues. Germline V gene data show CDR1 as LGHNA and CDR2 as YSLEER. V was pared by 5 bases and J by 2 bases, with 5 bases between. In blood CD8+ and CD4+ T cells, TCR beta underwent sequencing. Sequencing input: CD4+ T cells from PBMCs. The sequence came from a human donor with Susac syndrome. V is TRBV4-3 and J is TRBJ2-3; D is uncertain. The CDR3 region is CASSDATDTQYF. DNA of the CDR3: TGCGCCAGCAGCGATGCCACAGATACGCAGTATTTT.